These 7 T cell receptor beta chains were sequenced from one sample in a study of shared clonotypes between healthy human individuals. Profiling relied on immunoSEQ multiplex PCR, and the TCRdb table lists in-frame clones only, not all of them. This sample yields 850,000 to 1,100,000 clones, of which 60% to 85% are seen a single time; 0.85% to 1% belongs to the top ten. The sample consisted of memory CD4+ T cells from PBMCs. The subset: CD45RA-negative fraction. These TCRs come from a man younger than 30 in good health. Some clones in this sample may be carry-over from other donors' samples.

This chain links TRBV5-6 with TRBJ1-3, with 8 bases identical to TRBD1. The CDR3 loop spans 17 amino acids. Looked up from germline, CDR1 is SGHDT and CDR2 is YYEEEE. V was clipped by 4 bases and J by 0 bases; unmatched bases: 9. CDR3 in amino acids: CASSRRGQGPSGNTIYF. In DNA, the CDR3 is TGTGCCAGCAGCCGAAGAGGACAGGGTCCCTCTGGAAACACCATATATTTT.

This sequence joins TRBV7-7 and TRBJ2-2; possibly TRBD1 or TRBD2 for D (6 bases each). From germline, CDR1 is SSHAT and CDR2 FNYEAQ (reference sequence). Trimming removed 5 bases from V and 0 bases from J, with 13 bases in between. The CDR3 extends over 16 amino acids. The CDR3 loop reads CASSPRGATNTGELFF. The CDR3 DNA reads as TGTGCCAGCAGCCCGAGGGGGGCGACGAACACCGGGGAGCTGTTTTTT.

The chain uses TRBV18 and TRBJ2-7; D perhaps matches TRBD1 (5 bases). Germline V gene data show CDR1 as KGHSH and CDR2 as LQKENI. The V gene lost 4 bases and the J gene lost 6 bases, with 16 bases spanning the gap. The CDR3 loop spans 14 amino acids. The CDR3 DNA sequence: TGTGCCAGCTCACTCCAAAAGGGGCCAGGCGAGCAGTACTTC. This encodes CASSLQKGPGEQYF.

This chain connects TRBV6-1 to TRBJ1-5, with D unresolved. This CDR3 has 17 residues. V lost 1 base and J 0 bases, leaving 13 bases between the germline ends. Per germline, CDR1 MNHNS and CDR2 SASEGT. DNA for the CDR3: TGTGCCAGCAGTGAAGACCCCACAGTATATAGCAATCAGCCCCAGCATTTT. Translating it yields CASSEDPTVYSNQPQHF.

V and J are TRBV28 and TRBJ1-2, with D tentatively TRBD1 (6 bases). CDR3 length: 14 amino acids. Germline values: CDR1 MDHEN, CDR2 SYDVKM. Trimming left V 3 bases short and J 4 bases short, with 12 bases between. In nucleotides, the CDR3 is TGTGCCAGCAGTTTCCCCGGGGGGCTCTATGGCTACACCTTC. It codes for CASSFPGGLYGYTF.

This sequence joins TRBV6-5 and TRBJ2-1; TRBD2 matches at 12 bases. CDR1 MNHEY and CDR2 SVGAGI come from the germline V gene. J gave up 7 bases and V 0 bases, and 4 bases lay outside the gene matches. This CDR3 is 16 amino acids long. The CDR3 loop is CASSYSLAGGRNEQFF. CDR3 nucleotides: TGTGCCAGCAGTTACTCGCTAGCGGGAGGGCGGAATGAGCAGTTCTTC.

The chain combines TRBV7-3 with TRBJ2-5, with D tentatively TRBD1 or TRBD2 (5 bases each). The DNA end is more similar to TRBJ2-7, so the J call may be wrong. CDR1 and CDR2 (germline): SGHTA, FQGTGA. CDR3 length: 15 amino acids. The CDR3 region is CASSLGSGSTYEQYF. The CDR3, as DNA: TGTGCCAGCAGCTTAGGGTCAGGGAGTACCTACGAGCAGTACTTC.